The text below deals with one T cell receptor (beta chain). This sample is part of a study of control samples from healthy donors and cancer patients. CDR1 and CDR2 (germline): GTSNPN, SVGIG (reference sequence). Trimming stripped 2 bases from V and 2 bases from J, with 14 bases between. The CDR3 extends over 15 amino acids. Data came from immunoSEQ multiplex PCR; TCRdb stores just in-frame clones and leaves some out. The table lists about 96,000 clones, over 85% of them singletons. What was sequenced was blood. This clonotype was sampled from a man in his late teens or twenties in good health. The genes are TRBV30 and TRBJ2-3, with D tentatively TRBD1 (6 bases). CDR3 sequence: CAWSSGRGYTDTQYF. The CDR3 DNA follows: TGTGCCTGGAGTTCGGGCAGGGGCTACACAGATACGCAGTATTTT.